The 27 T cell receptor beta chains reported below all come from one sample, sequenced in a study of control samples from healthy donors and cancer patients. Here immunoSEQ multiplex PCR was the method, and the copy in TCRdb shows in-frame clones only, minus some. The table includes around 130,000 clones, 89% detected once. The sample comprised blood. The source is a man in his fifties in good health.

CDR3 nucleotide sequence: TGTGCCAGTACTCAGGTGCGGGGGAACACTGAAGCTTTCTTT. It is translated as CASTQVRGNTEAFF. This chain connects TRBV6-5 to TRBJ1-1, with unresolved D. V was cut by 9 bases and J by 1 base, with 15 bases left in between. The germline CDR1 and CDR2 sequences are MNHEY and SVGAGI. The CDR3 spans 14 residues.

This chain joins TRBV7-2 and TRBJ2-5, with 11 bases lining up with TRBD2. Trimming removed 1 base from V and 5 bases from J; junction bases left unmatched: 3. The CDR3 spans 15 residues. The germline V gene encodes CDR1 SGHTA and CDR2 FQGNSA. Written as DNA, the CDR3 is TGTGCCAGCAGCTTAGTAGCGGGGGGGCCGGAGACCCAGTACTTC. Protein sequence: CASSLVAGGPETQYF.

The chain has TRBV16 and TRBJ1-2, with unresolved D. This CDR3 has 16 amino acids. Germline CDR1 reads KGHSY; CDR2 reads FQNENV. V was pared by 3 bases and J by 1 base, with 15 bases between. The CDR3 spells CASSHYGRTLNYGYTF. CDR3 DNA sequence: TGTGCCAGCAGCCATTACGGACGGACTCTTAACTATGGCTACACCTTC. The full variable domain, its missing parts supplied by reference TRBV16 and TRBJ1-2, is GEEVAQTPKHLVRGEGQKAKLYCAPIKGHSYVFWYQQVLKNEFKFLISFQNENVFDETGMPKERFSAKCLPNSPCSLEIQATKLEDSAVYFCASSHYGRTLNYGYTFGSGTRLTVV.

The rearrangement links TRBV2 to TRBJ1-2; 10 bases line up with TRBD1. The CDR3 contains 14 residues. The V segment lost 3 bases and the J segment 5 bases; nucleotides outside the gene matches: 3. Germline lookup yields CDR1 SNHLY and CDR2 FYNNEI. The CDR3 DNA reads TGTGCCAGCAGTGAGCGACAGGGGGCGTATGGCTACACCTTC. Its translation: CASSERQGAYGYTF. The whole variable domain, filled in from reference TRBV2 and TRBJ1-2, reads EPEVTQTPSHQVTQMGQEVILRCVPISNHLYFYWYRQILGQKVEFLVSFYNNEISEKSEIFDDQFSVERPDGSNFTLKIRSTKLEDSAMYFCASSERQGAYGYTFGSGTRLTVV.

This clone has just one count. This chain connects TRBV5-4 to TRBJ2-2, with TRBD1 matching 8 bases. With 0 bases clipped from V and 4 bases from J, the junction kept 2 bases outside the gene matches. Germline lookup yields CDR1 SGHNT and CDR2 YYREEE (reference sequence). The CDR3 spans 15 residues. This CDR3 reads CASSLDRGSTGELFF. The CDR3 region has the DNA TGTGCCAGCAGCTTGGACAGGGGGAGCACCGGGGAGCTGTTTTTT.

The V and J genes are TRBV3-1 (or the pseudogene TRBV3-2) and TRBJ1-5; 8 nucleotides agree with TRBD1. V dropped 1 base and J dropped 7; count of bases not matched to a gene: 6. Germline assignment: CDR1 LGHDT and CDR2 YNNKEL (reference sequence). CDR3 length equals 15 residues. The CDR3 DNA reads as TGTGCCAGCAGCCAAGGGACAGGGTCGAGACAGCCCCAGCATTTT. Translating gives CASSQGTGSRQPQHF.

The chain recombines TRBV5-5 with TRBJ1-1; perhaps TRBD1 as D (6 bases). There are 15 residues in the CDR3. V lost 4 bases to trimming and J lost 1 base, with 14 bases between them. CDR1 and CDR2 (germline): SGHKS, YYEKEE (reference sequence). DNA for the CDR3: TGTGCCAGCAGCGGCACAGGGCGCGGGAACACTGAAGCTTTCTTT. Translating gives CASSGTGRGNTEAFF.

The chain links TRBV6-5 to TRBJ1-1, with D unresolved. CDR3 length: 15 residues. Germline CDR1 and CDR2: MNHEY and SVGAGI. The ends were cut back, 5 bases at V and 7 bases at J, with 20 bases in the middle. In nucleotides, the CDR3 is TGTGCCAGCAGTCCTCTTACGAACTCCCGGCTTGAAGCTTTCTTT. Translating it yields CASSPLTNSRLEAFF.

This clone was recorded only once. V usage is TRBV10-3 and J usage is TRBJ2-1; D unclear. The CDR3 runs 15 residues. The germline gives CDR1 ENHRY, CDR2 SYGVKD. Trimming removed 5 bases at V and 1 base at J, with 12 bases between. The DNA for the CDR3 is TGTGCCATCAGTCAACAGACGGGTTCCTACAATGAGCAGTTCTTC. Amino acids: CAISQQTGSYNEQFF.

This chain uses TRBV6-5 with TRBJ1-2, with D unclear. Germline V gives CDR1 MNHEY, CDR2 SVGAGI. The CDR3 covers 13 residues. Trimming took off 6 bases at V and 4 bases at J, with 12 bases between the two ends. The CDR3 reads CASSGEGGYGYTF. In DNA form, the CDR3 reads TGTGCCAGCAGCGGCGAAGGAGGCTATGGCTACACCTTC.

This clone has a single count. This chain connects TRBV6-2 or TRBV6-3 to TRBJ2-7; D is undetermined. This CDR3 is 12 amino acids long. Germline values: CDR1 MNHEY, CDR2 SVGEGT. The V and J ends lost 4 bases and 6 bases respectively, with 10 bases between them. The CDR3 DNA follows: TGTGCCAGCAGTTCTAGAACGGTCGAGCAGTACTTC. It is translated as CASSSRTVEQYF.

CDR3 coding DNA: TGTGCCAGCAGCGTATGGACAGGGGTTAGAGAGACCCAGTACTTC. Translated, it gives CASSVWTGVRETQYF. The rearrangement uses TRBV5-4 and TRBJ2-5; the match to TRBD1 covers 9 bases. This CDR3 is built from 15 residues. J gave up 4 bases and V 4 bases, and 8 bases lay outside the gene matches. Germline V gene data show CDR1 as SGHNT and CDR2 as YYREEE (reference sequence).

The chain is built from TRBV11-2 and TRBJ1-3; D not resolved. The germline V and J ends were trimmed by 5 bases and 0 bases, with 8 bases remaining between them. CDR1 SGHAT and CDR2 FQNNGV come from the germline V gene. The CDR3 runs 14 residues. The CDR3 coding sequence is TGTGCCAGCAGCACAGCCCACTCTGGAAACACCATATATTTT. It encodes CASSTAHSGNTIYF. The whole variable domain, remainder taken from reference TRBV11-2 and TRBJ1-3, is EAGVAQSPRYKIIEKRQSVAFWCNPISGHATLYWYQQILGQGPKLLIQFQNNGVVDDSQLPKDRFSAERLKGVDSTLKIQPAKLEDSAVYLCASSTAHSGNTIYFGEGSWLTVV.

The rearrangement joins TRBV6-1 to TRBJ1-2; unclear D gene. V was cut by 10 bases and J by 2 bases, with 11 bases left in between. The CDR3 is made up of 12 amino acids. From germline, CDR1 is MNHNS and CDR2 SASEGT. CDR3 coding DNA: TGTGCCACCCAGGAGGAAAACTATGGCTACACCTTC. Translating it yields CATQEENYGYTF.

The V and J genes are TRBV5-5 and TRBJ1-2; TRBD1 is a possible D gene (5 bases). The V and J ends lost 4 bases and 4 bases respectively, with 11 bases between them. The CDR3 totals 13 residues. CDR1 and CDR2 (germline): SGHKS, YYEKEE (reference sequence). This chain's CDR3 is CASSVNRFYGYTF. The CDR3, as DNA: TGTGCCAGCAGCGTAAACAGGTTCTATGGCTACACCTTC. Combining the CDR3 with reference TRBV5-5 and TRBJ1-2 gives the whole variable domain DAGVTQSPTHLIKTRGQQVTLRCSPISGHKSVSWYQQVLGQGPQFIFQYYEKEERGRGNFPDRFSARQFPNYSSELNVNALLLGDSALYLCASSVNRFYGYTFGSGTRLTVV.

This chain connects TRBV9 to TRBJ2-3; a weak D match, TRBD2 (6 bases). Germline V gives CDR1 SGDLS, CDR2 YYNGEE. This CDR3 has 15 residues. V was trimmed by 0 bases and J by 8 bases, leaving 16 bases between them. The CDR3 DNA sequence: TGTGCCAGCAGCGTAGGGGACTTACCCATAACTACGCAGTATTTT. Translating it yields CASSVGDLPITTQYF. The variable domain in full, completed from reference TRBV9 and TRBJ2-3, reads DSGVTQTPKHLITATGQRVTLRCSPRSGDLSVYWYQQSLDQGLQFLIQYYNGEERAKGNILERFSAQQFPDLHSELNLSSLELGDSALYFCASSVGDLPITTQYFGPGTRLTVL.

The rearrangement uses TRBV9 and TRBJ1-6; a possible D gene is TRBD1 (5 bases). The CDR3 runs 17 residues. Trimming left V 0 bases short and J 0 bases short, with 10 bases between. The germline V gene has CDR1 SGDLS and CDR2 YYNGEE. CDR3 sequence: CASSVGGNPSYNSPLHF. Here the CDR3 DNA reads TGTGCCAGCAGCGTAGGGGGGAATCCCTCCTATAATTCACCCCTCCACTTT.

The V gene is TRBV30, the J gene TRBJ2-2, with D possibly called TRBD1 or TRBD2 (6 bases each). Looked up from germline, CDR1 is GTSNPN and CDR2 is SVGIG (reference sequence). This CDR3 has 15 residues. V dropped 2 bases and J dropped 3 bases, with 13 bases sitting between them. This CDR3 is CAWSMGGPYTGELFF. The CDR3 region has the DNA TGTGCCTGGAGTATGGGGGGCCCTTACACCGGGGAGCTGTTTTTT.

This chain links TRBV7-6 with TRBJ1-4; D uncertain. The CDR3 contains 14 residues. Germline values: CDR1 SGHVS, CDR2 FNYEAQ. Trimming stripped 5 bases from V and 0 bases from J, with 7 bases between. CDR3 nucleotide sequence: TGTGCCAGCAGCCGTTTTGCAACTAATGAAAAACTGTTTTTT. Protein product: CASSRFATNEKLFF.

The chain is built from TRBV6-5 and TRBJ1-6, with D perhaps TRBD1 (5 bases). Per germline, CDR1 MNHEY and CDR2 SVGAGI. The V gene lost 2 bases and the J gene lost 14 bases, with 16 bases spanning the gap. This CDR3 region has 14 residues. The CDR3, as DNA: TGTGCCAGCAGTTACCTCGGCAGGGAGGGTGCCCTCCACTTT. This translates into CASSYLGREGALHF.

V is TRBV6-1 and J is TRBJ2-1; D uncertain. The CDR3 is 16 residues long. Germline CDR1 reads MNHNS; CDR2 reads SASEGT. The V and J ends lost 0 bases and 2 bases respectively, with 11 bases between them. CDR3 amino acids: CASSEASRGPYNEQFF. The CDR3 DNA reads as TGTGCCAGCAGTGAAGCCTCTCGCGGACCCTACAATGAGCAGTTCTTC.

The chain combines TRBV5-1 with TRBJ1-6; the D is unclear. The CDR3 has 14 amino acids. Per the germline V gene, CDR1 is SGHRS and CDR2 is YFSETQ. Trimming removed 0 bases from V and 9 bases from J, with 10 bases in between. In DNA form, the CDR3 reads TGCGCCAGCAGCTTGGCGCAGAGCAGTTCACCCCTCCACTTT. Amino acid sequence: CASSLAQSSSPLHF. The full variable domain, with the rest looked up from reference TRBV5-1 and TRBJ1-6, is KAGVTQTPRYLIKTRGQQVTLSCSPISGHRSVSWYQQTPGQGLQFLFEYFSETQRNKGNFPGRFSGRQFSNSRSEMNVSTLELGDSALYLCASSLAQSSSPLHFGNGTRLTVT.

This clone was observed a few times. This chain uses TRBV5-1 with TRBJ1-2; maybe TRBD1 (6 bases). V shed 5 bases and J shed 2 bases, with 13 bases lying between them. The length of the CDR3 is 14 residues. The germline CDR1 and CDR2 sequences are SGHRS and YFSETQ. CDR3 sequence reads: CASSYPGGNYGYTF. The CDR3 bases are TGCGCCAGCAGTTATCCCGGGGGCAACTATGGCTACACCTTC. Looking up the rest from reference TRBV5-1 and TRBJ1-2 gives the full variable domain: KAGVTQTPRYLIKTRGQQVTLSCSPISGHRSVSWYQQTPGQGLQFLFEYFSETQRNKGNFPGRFSGRQFSNSRSEMNVSTLELGDSALYLCASSYPGGNYGYTFGSGTRLTVV.

The CDR3 DNA sequence: TGTGCCAGCAGTGTCGGAGGGTTGAACACTGAAGCTTTCTTT. Translated, it gives CASSVGGLNTEAFF. The J gene is TRBJ1-1, the V gene TRBV2, with unresolved D. Trimming left V 4 bases short and J 0 bases short, with 9 bases between. Germline CDR1 reads SNHLY; CDR2 reads FYNNEI. The CDR3 sequence is 14 residues long.

The rearrangement joins TRBV9 to TRBJ1-3, with 7 bases fitting TRBD1. The CDR3 runs to 16 residues. The germline CDR1 and CDR2 sequences are SGDLS and YYNGEE. V trimming: 3 bases; J trimming: 4 bases; junction bases outside the gene matches: 10. CDR3 amino acids: CASSAYSQGSGNTIYF. DNA of the CDR3: TGTGCCAGCAGCGCATACTCACAGGGGTCAGGAAACACCATATATTTT.

V and J are TRBV6-2 or TRBV6-3 and TRBJ2-1, with D possibly being TRBD2 (5 bases). Looked up from germline, CDR1 is MNHEY and CDR2 is SVGEGT. This CDR3 has 16 amino acids. Trimming shortened V by 2 bases and J by 8 bases, and 19 bases separated the two germline ends. The CDR3 nucleotides are TGTGCCAGCAGTTACCCGGGGTTTATCCAGCTCTATGAGCAGTTCTTC. This gives the protein CASSYPGFIQLYEQFF.

The chain links TRBV27 to TRBJ1-2; maybe TRBD1 (5 bases). This CDR3 comprises 11 residues. Trimming pared 5 bases from V and 8 bases from J, leaving 9 bases between. The germline CDR1 and CDR2 sequences are MNHEY and SMNVEV (reference sequence). The CDR3 sequence is CASSGTGGYTF. CDR3 sequence (DNA): TGTGCCAGCAGTGGGACGGGAGGCTACACCTTC.